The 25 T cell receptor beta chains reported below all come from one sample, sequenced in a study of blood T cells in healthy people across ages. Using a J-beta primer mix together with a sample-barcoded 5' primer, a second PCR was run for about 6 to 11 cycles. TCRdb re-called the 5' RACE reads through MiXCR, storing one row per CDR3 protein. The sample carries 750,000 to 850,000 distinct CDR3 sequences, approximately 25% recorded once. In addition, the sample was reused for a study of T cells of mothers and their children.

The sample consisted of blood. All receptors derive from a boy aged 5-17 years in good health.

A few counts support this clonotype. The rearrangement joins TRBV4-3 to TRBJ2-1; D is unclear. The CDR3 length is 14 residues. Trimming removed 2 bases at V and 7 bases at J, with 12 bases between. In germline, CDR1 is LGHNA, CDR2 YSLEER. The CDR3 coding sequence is TGCGCCAGCAGCCAACTACAAGGTGCGAATGAGCAGTTCTTC. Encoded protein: CASSQLQGANEQFF.

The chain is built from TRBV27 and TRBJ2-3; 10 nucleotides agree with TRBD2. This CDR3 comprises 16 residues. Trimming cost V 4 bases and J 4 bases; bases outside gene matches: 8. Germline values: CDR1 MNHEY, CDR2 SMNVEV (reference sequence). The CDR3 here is CASSSYTSGEADTQYF. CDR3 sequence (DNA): TGTGCCAGCAGTTCCTATACTAGCGGGGAAGCAGATACGCAGTATTTT.

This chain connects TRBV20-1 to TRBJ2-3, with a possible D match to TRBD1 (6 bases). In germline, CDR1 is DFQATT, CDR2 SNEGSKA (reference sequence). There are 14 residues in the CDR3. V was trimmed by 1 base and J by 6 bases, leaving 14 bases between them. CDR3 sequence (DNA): TGCAGTGCTAGAGCCTGGCCTGGGGGCGATACGCAGTATTTT. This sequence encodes CSARAWPGGDTQYF.

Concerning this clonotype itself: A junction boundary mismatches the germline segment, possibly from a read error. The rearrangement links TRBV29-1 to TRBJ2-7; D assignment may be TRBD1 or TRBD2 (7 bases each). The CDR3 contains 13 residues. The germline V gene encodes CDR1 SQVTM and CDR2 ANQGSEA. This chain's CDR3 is CSVGGRGGREQCF. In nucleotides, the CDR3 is TGCAGCGTTGGGGGCAGGGGGGGTCGCGAGCAGTGCTTC.

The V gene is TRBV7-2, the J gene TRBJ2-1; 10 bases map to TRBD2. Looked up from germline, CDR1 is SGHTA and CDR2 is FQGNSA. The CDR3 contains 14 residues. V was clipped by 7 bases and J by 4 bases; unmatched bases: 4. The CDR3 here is CASKTSGNYNEQFF. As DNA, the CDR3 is TGTGCCAGCAAAACTAGCGGGAATTACAATGAGCAGTTCTTC. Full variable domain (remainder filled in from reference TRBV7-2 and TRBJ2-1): GAGVSQSPSNKVTEKGKDVELRCDPISGHTALYWYRQSLGQGLEFLIYFQGNSAPDKSGLPSDRFSAERTGGSVSTLTIQRTQQEDSAVYLCASKTSGNYNEQFFGPGTRLTVL.

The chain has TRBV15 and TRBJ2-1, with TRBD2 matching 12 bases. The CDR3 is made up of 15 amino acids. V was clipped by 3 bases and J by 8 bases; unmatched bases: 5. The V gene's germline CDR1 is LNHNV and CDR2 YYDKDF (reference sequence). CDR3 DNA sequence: TGTGCCACCAGCAGCGCTAGCGGGAGGGCCCATGAGCAGTTCTTC. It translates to CATSSASGRAHEQFF.

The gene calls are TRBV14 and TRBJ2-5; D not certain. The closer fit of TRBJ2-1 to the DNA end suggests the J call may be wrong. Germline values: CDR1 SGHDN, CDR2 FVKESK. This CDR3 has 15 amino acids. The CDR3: CASSHDVSPYNEQFF. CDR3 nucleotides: TGTGCCAGCAGCCATGACGTGAGCCCTTACAATGAGCAGTTCTTC.

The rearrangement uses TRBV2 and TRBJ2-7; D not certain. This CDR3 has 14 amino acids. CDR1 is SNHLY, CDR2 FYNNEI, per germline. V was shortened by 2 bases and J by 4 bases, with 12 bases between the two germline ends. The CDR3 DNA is TGTGCCAGCAGTGAATTTGCCCCAGATTACGAGCAGTACTTC. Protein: CASSEFAPDYEQYF.

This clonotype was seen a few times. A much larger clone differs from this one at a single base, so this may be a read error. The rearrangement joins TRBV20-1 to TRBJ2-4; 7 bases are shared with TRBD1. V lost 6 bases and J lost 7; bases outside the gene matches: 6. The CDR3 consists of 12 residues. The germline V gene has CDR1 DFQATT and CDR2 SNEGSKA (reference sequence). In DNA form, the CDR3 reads TGCAGTGCCCCGGACAGGAGGAACATTCAGTACTTC. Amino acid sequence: CSAPDRRNIQYF.

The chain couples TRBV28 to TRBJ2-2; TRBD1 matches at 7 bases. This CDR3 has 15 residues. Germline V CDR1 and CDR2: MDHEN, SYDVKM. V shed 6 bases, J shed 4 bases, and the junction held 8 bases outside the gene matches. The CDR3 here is CASSQTGPGTGELFF. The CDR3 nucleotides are TGTGCCAGCAGCCAGACAGGGCCGGGCACCGGGGAGCTGTTTTTT. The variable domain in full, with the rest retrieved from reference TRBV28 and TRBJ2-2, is DVKVTQSSRYLVKRTGEKVFLECVQDMDHENMFWYRQDPGLGLRLIYFSYDVKMKEKGDIPEGYSVSREKKERFSLILESASTNQTSMYLCASSQTGPGTGELFFGEGSRLTVL.

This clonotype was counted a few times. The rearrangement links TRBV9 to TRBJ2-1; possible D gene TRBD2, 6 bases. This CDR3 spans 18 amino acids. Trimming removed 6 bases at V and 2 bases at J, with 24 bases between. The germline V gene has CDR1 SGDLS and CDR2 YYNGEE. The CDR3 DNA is TGTGCCAGCACCCGTAGAGGTAGTGGAGCGGGCCCCTACAATGAGCAGTTCTTC. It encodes CASTRRGSGAGPYNEQFF.

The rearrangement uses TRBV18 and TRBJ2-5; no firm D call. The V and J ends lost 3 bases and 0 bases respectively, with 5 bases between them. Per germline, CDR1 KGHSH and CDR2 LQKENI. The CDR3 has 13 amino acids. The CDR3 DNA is TGTGCCAGCTCACCTGTGGACCAAGAGACCCAGTACTTC. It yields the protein CASSPVDQETQYF.

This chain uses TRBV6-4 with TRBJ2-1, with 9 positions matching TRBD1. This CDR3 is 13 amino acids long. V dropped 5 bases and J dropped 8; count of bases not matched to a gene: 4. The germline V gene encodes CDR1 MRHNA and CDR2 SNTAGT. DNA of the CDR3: TGTGCCAGCAGTACCGACAGGGGGTATGAGCAGTTCTTC. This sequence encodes CASSTDRGYEQFF.

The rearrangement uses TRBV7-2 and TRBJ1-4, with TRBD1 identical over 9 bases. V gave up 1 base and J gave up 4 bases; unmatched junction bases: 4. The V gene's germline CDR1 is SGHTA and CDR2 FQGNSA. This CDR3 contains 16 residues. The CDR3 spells CASSLVGTGNNEKLFF. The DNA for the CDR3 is TGTGCCAGCAGCTTAGTGGGGACAGGGAATAATGAAAAACTGTTTTTT. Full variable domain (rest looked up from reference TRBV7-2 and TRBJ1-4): GAGVSQSPSNKVTEKGKDVELRCDPISGHTALYWYRQSLGQGLEFLIYFQGNSAPDKSGLPSDRFSAERTGGSVSTLTIQRTQQEDSAVYLCASSLVGTGNNEKLFFGSGTQLSVL.

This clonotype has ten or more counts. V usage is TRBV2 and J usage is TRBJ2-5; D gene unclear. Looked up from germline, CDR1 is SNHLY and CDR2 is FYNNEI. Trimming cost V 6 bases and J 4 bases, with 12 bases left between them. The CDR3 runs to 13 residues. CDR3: CASSMVMGETQYF. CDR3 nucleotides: TGTGCCAGCAGCATGGTCATGGGAGAGACCCAGTACTTC.

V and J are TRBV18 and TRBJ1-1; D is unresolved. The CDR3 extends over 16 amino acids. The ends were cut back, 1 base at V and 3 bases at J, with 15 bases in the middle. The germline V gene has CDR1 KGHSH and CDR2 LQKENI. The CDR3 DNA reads TGTGCCAGCTCACCACTTCCCTTGTTAAGCGACACTGAAGCTTTCTTT. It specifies CASSPLPLLSDTEAFF.

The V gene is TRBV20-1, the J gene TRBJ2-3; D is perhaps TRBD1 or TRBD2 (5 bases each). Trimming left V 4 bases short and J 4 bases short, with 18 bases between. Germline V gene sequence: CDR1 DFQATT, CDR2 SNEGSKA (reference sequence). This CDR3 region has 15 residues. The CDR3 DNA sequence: TGCAGTGCTAAATCCCGGGGCTCTTATCCAGATACGCAGTATTTT. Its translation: CSAKSRGSYPDTQYF.

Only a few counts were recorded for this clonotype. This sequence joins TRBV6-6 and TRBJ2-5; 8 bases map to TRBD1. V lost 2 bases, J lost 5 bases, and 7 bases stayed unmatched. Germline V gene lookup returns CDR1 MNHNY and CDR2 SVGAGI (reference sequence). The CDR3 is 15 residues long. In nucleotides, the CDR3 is TGTGCCAGCAGTTACGGACAGGGAATGTTGGAGACCCAGTACTTC. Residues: CASSYGQGMLETQYF.

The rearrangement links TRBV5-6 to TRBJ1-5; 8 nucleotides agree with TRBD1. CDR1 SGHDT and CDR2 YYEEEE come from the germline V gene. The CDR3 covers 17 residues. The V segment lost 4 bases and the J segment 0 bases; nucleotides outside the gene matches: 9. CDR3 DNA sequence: TGTGCCAGCAGCCCATGGGGACAGGCTCATAGCAATCAGCCCCAGCATTTT. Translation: CASSPWGQAHSNQPQHF.

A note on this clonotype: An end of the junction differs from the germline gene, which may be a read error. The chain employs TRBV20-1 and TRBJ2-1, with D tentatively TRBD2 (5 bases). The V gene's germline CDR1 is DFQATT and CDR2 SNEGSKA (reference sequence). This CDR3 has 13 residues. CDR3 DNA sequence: TGCAGTGCTAGACCACGACTGGAGCGGCGAGGCCTCTTC. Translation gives CSARPRLERRGLF.

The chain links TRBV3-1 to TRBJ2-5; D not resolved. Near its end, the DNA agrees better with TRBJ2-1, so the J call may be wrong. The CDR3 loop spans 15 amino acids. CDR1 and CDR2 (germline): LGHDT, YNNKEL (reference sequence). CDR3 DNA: TGTGCCAGCAGCTCCCATCCGGATGGGCTCCATGAGCAGTTCTTC. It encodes CASSSHPDGLHEQFF.

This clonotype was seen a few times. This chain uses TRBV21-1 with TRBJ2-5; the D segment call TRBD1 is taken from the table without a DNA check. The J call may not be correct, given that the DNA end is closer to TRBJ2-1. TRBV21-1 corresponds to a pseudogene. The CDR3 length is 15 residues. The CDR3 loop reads CASSKAQGKVNEQFF. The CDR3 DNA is TGTGCCAGCAGCAAAGCACAGGGAAAGGTGAATGAGCAGTTCTTC.

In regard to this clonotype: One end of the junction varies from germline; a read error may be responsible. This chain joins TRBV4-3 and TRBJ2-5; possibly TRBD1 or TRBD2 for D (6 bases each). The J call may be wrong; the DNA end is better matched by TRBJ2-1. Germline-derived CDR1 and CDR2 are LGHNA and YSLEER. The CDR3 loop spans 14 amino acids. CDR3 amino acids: CAGSQASRGDEQFF. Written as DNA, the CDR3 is TGCGCCGGCAGCCAAGCATCAAGGGGGGATGAGCAGTTCTTC.

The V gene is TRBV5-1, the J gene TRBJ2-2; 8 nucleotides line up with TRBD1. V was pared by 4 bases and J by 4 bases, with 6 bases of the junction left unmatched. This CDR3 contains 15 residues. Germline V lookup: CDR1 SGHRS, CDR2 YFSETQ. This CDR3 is CASSTTGQGTGELFF. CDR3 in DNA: TGCGCCAGCAGCACTACCGGACAGGGCACCGGGGAGCTGTTTTTT.

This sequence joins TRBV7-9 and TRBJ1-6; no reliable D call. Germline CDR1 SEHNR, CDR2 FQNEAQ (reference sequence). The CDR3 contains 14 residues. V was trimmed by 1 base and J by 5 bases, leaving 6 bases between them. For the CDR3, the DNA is TGTGCCAGCAGCTTAGAAACGGATAATTCACCCCTCCACTTT. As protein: CASSLETDNSPLHF.